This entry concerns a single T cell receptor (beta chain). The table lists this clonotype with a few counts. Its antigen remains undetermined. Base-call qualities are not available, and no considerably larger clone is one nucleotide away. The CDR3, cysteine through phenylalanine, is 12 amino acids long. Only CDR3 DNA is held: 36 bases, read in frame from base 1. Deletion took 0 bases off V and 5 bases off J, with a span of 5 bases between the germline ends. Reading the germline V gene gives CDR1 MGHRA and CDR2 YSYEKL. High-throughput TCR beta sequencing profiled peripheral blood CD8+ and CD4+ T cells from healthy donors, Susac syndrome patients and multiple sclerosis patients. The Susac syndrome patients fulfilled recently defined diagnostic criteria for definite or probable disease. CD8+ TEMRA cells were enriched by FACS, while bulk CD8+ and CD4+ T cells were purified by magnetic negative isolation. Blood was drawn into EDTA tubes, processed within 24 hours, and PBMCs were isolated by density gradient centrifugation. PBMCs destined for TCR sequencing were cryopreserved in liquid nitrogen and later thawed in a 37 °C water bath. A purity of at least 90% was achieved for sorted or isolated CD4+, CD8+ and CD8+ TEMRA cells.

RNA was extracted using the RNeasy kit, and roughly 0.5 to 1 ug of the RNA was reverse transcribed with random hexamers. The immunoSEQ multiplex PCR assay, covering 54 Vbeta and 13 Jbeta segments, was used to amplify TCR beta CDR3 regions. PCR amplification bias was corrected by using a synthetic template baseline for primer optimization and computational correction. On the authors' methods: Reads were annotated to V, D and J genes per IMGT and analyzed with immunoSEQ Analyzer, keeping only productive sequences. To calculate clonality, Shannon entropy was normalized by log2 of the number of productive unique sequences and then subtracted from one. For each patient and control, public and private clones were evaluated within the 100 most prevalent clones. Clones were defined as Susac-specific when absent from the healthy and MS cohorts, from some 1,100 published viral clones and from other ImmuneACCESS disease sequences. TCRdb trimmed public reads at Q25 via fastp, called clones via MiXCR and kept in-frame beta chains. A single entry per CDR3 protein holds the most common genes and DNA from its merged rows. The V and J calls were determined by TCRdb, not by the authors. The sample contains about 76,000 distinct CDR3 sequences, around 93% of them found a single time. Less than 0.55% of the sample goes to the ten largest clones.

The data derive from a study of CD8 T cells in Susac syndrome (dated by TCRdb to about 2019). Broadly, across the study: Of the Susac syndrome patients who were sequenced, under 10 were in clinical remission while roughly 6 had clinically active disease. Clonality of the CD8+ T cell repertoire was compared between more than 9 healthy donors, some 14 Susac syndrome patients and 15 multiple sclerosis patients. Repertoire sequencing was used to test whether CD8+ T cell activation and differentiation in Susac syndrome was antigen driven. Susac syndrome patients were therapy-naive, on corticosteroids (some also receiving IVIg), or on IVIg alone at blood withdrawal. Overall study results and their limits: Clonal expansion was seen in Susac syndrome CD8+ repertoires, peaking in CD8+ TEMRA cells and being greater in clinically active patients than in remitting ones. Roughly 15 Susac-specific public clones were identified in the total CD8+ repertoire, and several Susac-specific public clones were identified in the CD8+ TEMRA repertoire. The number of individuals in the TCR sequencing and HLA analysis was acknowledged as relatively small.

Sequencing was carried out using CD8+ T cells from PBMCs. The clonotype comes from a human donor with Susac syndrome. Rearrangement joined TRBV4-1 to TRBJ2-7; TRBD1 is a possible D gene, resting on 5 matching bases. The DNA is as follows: TGCGCCAGCAGCCAAGACAGGGACGAGCAGTACTTC. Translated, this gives CASSQDRDEQYF.